This T cell receptor (beta chain) comes out of a study of blood T cell repertoires in COVID-19. Study details: The samples span acute and convalescent COVID-19 from the United States, Italy and Spain. Sources were T cells, B-cell-depleted T cells, or PBMCs; the material itself was cDNA or gDNA.

Followed longitudinally, the Seattle patients had been enrolled during active infection. Authors' data handling: Researchers report that nucleated cell counts were estimated from reference gene primer amplification. This table comes from immunoSEQ multiplex PCR, and its TCRdb copy is limited to in-frame clones, with some not included. Clonal size and the V and J genes are those of that table, whereas D and trimming came from the DNA. The table lists fewer than 300,000 clones, 85% to 90% of them singletons, with roughly 12% in the top ten. Germline V lookup: CDR1 SGHRS, CDR2 YFSETQ. V shed 4 bases and J 6 bases; nucleotides not matched to a gene: 11. The CDR3 contains 17 residues.

Sequencing used peripheral blood. This sequence originates from a woman in her 30s with COVID-19, enrolled during active disease. This chain uses TRBV5-1 with TRBJ2-3, with 13 bases matching TRBD2. The CDR3, as DNA: TGCGCCAGCAGCCGAGCCCAACTAGCGGGGGGGCGGGATACGCAGTATTTT. Protein product: CASSRAQLAGGRDTQYF.